This T cell receptor beta chain was identified during a study of identical twins. Findings of the study overall: Within monozygotic twins, out-of-frame TCR alpha sharing was underestimated by the models. For out-of-frame beta sequences, excess twin sharing was weaker.

MiXCR was run by TCRdb on the 5' RACE reads, yielding one entry per CDR3 protein. Of 550,000 to 700,000 distinct CDR3 sequences listed, roughly 9.5% are singletons. Germline CDR1 is SGDLS and CDR2 is YYNGEE. V was clipped by 5 bases and J by 5 bases; unmatched bases: 13. The CDR3 length is 16 residues. The sample holds a few counts of this clonotype. Its target is not known. The same sample was also used in a study of yellow fever vaccine responses in identical twins.

The clonotype was recovered from a woman aged 18-35 years in good health. Sequencing was carried out using PBMCs. The V and J genes are TRBV9 and TRBJ1-1, with 9 bases aligning to TRBD1. The CDR3 nucleotides read TGTGCCAGCAGGGAAAGGACAGGGACAGGGAGTACTGAAGCTTTCTTT. Residues: CASRERTGTGSTEAFF.